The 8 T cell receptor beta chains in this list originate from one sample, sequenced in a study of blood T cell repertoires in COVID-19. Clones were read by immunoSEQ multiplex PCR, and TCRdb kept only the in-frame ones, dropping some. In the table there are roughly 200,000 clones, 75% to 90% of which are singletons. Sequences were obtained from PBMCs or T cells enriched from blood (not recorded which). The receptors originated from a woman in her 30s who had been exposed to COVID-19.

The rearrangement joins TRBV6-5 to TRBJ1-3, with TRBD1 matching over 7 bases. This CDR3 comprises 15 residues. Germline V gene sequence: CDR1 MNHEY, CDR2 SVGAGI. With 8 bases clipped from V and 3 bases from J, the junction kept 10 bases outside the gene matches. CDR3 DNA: TGTGCCAGCGTTTCGACAGGGCTCAGTGGAAACACCATATATTTT. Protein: CASVSTGLSGNTIYF.

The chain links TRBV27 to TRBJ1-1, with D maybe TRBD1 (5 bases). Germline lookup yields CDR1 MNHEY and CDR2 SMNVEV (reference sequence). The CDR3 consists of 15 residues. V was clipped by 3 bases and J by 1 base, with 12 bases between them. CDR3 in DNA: TGTGCCAGCAGTTTCTGGGGGGGGTCGAACACTGAAGCTTTCTTT. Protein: CASSFWGGSNTEAFF.

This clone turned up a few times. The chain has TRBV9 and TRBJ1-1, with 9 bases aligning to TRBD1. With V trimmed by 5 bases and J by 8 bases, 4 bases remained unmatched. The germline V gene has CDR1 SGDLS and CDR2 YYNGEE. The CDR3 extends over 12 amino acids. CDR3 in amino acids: CASRGTGPEAFF. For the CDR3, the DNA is TGTGCCAGCAGGGGGACAGGGCCCGAAGCTTTCTTT. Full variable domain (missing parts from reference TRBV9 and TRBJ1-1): DSGVTQTPKHLITATGQRVTLRCSPRSGDLSVYWYQQSLDQGLQFLIQYYNGEERAKGNILERFSAQQFPDLHSELNLSSLELGDSALYFCASRGTGPEAFFGQGTRLTVV.

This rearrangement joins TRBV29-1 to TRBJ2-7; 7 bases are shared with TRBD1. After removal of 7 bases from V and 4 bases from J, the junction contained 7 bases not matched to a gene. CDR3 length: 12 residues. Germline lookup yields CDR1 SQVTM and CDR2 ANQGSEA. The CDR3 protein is CSASDRSYEQYF. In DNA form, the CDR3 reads TGCAGCGCCTCGGACAGGTCTTACGAGCAGTACTTC.

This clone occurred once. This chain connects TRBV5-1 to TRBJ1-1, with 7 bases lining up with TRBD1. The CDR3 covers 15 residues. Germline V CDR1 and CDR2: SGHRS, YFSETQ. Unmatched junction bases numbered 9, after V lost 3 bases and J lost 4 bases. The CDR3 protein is CASSSLTGSGTEAFF. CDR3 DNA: TGCGCCAGCAGCTCGTTGACAGGGTCGGGCACTGAAGCTTTCTTT.

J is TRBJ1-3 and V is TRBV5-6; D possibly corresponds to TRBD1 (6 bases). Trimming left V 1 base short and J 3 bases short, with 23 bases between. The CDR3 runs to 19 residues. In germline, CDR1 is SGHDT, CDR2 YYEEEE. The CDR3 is CASSLFLQGLGQGGNTIYF. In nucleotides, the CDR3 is TGTGCCAGCAGCTTGTTCTTACAGGGCCTCGGCCAGGGTGGAAACACCATATATTTT.

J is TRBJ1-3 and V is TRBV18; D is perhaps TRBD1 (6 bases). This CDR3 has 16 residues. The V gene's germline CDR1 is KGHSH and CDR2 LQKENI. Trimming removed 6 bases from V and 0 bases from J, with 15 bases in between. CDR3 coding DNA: TGTGCCAGCTCGCCCCAGGGGAGCATCTCTGGAAACACCATATATTTT. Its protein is CASSPQGSISGNTIYF.

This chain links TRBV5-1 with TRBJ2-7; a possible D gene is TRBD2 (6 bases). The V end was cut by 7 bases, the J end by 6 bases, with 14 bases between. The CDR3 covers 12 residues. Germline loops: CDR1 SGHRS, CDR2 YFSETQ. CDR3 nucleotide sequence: TGCGCCAGCGCGGAACCGCGGGGCGAGCAGTACTTC. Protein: CASAEPRGEQYF.